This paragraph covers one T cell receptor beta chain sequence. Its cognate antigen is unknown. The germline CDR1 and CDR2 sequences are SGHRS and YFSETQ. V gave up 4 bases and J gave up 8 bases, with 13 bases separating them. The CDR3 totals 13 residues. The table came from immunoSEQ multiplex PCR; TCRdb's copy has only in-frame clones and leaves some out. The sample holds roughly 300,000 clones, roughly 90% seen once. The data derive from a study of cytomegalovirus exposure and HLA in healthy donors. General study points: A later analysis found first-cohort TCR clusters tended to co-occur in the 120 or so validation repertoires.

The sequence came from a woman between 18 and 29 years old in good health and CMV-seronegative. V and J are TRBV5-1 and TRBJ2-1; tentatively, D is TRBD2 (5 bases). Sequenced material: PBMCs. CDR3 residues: CASSPPLVHEQFF. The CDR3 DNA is TGCGCCAGCAGCCCCCCACTAGTCCATGAGCAGTTCTTC.